These 14 T cell receptor beta chains share one sample of origin, sequenced in a study of shared clonotypes between healthy human individuals. The protocol was immunoSEQ multiplex PCR, while the TCRdb copy is restricted to in-frame clones and leaves out a portion. The sample yields 2 million to 2.5 million clones, more than 90% seen once. Material for sequencing was naive CD4+ T cells sorted from blood. As to subset: CD45RA+ positively selected. The receptor set was obtained from a man aged 18 to 29 in good health.

This sequence joins TRBV5-4 and TRBJ2-7; tentative D call: TRBD2 (5 bases). Trimming pared 4 bases from V and 0 bases from J, leaving 20 bases between. The CDR3 extends over 17 amino acids. Germline CDR1 and CDR2: SGHNT and YYREEE (reference sequence). CDR3 in amino acids: CASSPPRRLVSSYEQYF. The CDR3 coding sequence is TGTGCCAGCAGCCCCCCGAGGAGGCTAGTAAGCTCCTACGAGCAGTACTTC.

The genes are TRBV30 and TRBJ2-4, with D perhaps assigned TRBD1 or TRBD2 (5 bases each). Germline V lookup: CDR1 GTSNPN, CDR2 SVGIG (reference sequence). Trimming took off 8 bases at V and 0 bases at J, with 14 bases between the two ends. There are 14 residues in the CDR3. CDR3 region: CAQKPGRAKNIQYF. In DNA, the CDR3 is TGTGCCCAGAAACCGGGGCGAGCCAAAAACATTCAGTACTTC. Based on the CDR3 plus reference TRBV30 and TRBJ2-4, the full variable domain is SQTIHQWPATLVQPVGSPLSLECTVEGTSNPNLYWYRQAAGRGLQLLFYSVGIGQISSEVPQNLSASRPQDRQFILSSKKLLLSDSGFYLCAQKPGRAKNIQYFGAGTRLSVL.

J is TRBJ2-7 and V is TRBV2; tentative D call: TRBD1 (6 bases). V was clipped by 2 bases and J by 2 bases, with 10 bases between them. The CDR3 loop spans 14 amino acids. Germline values: CDR1 SNHLY, CDR2 FYNNEI. CDR3 DNA sequence: TGTGCCAGCAGTGAAACAGGGCTAACCTACGAGCAGTACTTC. Translating it yields CASSETGLTYEQYF.

This chain links TRBV30 with TRBJ2-7; D is perhaps TRBD1 (6 bases). Germline CDR1 GTSNPN, CDR2 SVGIG (reference sequence). The length of the CDR3 is 12 residues. Trimming removed 8 bases at V and 2 bases at J, with 13 bases between. CDR3 nucleotide sequence: TGTGCCGGGTCCCGGGACACCTACGAGCAGTACTTC. It translates to CAGSRDTYEQYF.

Concerning this clone itself: At the DNA level, this CDR3 is encoded by other sequences in the same sample as well. V is TRBV6-5 and J is TRBJ2-7, with D perhaps being TRBD1 or TRBD2 (5 bases each). The CDR3 consists of 13 residues. Trimming left V 6 bases short and J 2 bases short, with 11 bases between. The germline V gene has CDR1 MNHEY and CDR2 SVGAGI. In DNA form, the CDR3 reads TGTGCCAGCAGCCAGGGACCTACCTACGAGCAGTACTTC. This codes for CASSQGPTYEQYF.

The rearrangement joins TRBV4-1 to TRBJ2-5; 8 nucleotides align to TRBD1. CDR1 MGHRA and CDR2 YSYEKL come from the germline V gene. Trimming took 1 base from V and 7 from J; bases not matched to a gene: 8. The CDR3 spans 15 residues. Written as DNA, the CDR3 is TGCGCCAGCAGCCAAGGACAGGGGCCTGCTGCGACCCAGTACTTC. It translates to CASSQGQGPAATQYF.

This chain connects TRBV7-9 to TRBJ1-3; D call uncertain. The V end was cut by 0 bases, the J end by 0 bases, with 12 bases between. The CDR3 spans 17 residues. Per the germline V gene, CDR1 is SEHNR and CDR2 is FQNEAQ (reference sequence). This chain's CDR3 is CASSLAVVTGSGNTIYF. CDR3 DNA sequence: TGTGCCAGCAGCTTAGCGGTTGTGACGGGCTCTGGAAACACCATATATTTT.

The chain carries TRBV5-4 and TRBJ2-5; no firm D call. Germline V lookup: CDR1 SGHNT, CDR2 YYREEE (reference sequence). The CDR3 contains 14 residues. The V end lost 4 bases, the J end lost 1 base, and 11 bases lay between the germline ends. The DNA for the CDR3 is TGTGCCAGCAGCCGACCCCCTGCCCAAGAGACCCAGTACTTC. Amino acids: CASSRPPAQETQYF.

Notes on this clone: The sample has other DNA sequences that encode this CDR3 too. The V and J genes are TRBV6-5 and TRBJ1-1; D gene ambiguous. CDR3 length: 13 amino acids. Germline V lookup: CDR1 MNHEY, CDR2 SVGAGI. With 6 bases removed from V and 0 bases from J, the gap between germline ends came to 8 bases. CDR3 bases: TGTGCCAGCAGACGAACAGTGAACACTGAAGCTTTCTTT. It specifies CASRRTVNTEAFF.

This sequence joins TRBV11-2 and TRBJ1-2; TRBD1 might be the D (6 bases). The CDR3 spans 13 residues. Deletions cut 1 base from V and 4 bases from J, with 7 bases between. Per germline, CDR1 SGHAT and CDR2 FQNNGV. The CDR3 spells CASSLVQGYGYTF. The CDR3 DNA sequence: TGTGCCAGCAGCTTAGTACAGGGCTATGGCTACACCTTC. Using reference TRBV11-2 and TRBJ1-2 for the parts outside the CDR3, the full variable domain is EAGVAQSPRYKIIEKRQSVAFWCNPISGHATLYWYQQILGQGPKLLIQFQNNGVVDDSQLPKDRFSAERLKGVDSTLKIQPAKLEDSAVYLCASSLVQGYGYTFGSGTRLTVV.

The V call is TRBV11-1, the J call TRBJ2-3; 13 nucleotides match TRBD2. J was trimmed by 4 bases and V by 5 bases; bases with no gene match: 9. Germline loops: CDR1 SGHAT, CDR2 FQDESV (reference sequence). CDR3 length: 17 residues. The CDR3 loop is CASSAGTSGVGADTQYF. The CDR3 coding sequence is TGTGCCAGCAGCGCCGGGACTAGCGGGGTTGGGGCAGATACGCAGTATTTT.

The chain links TRBV11-2 to TRBJ1-2; D is possibly TRBD1 (6 bases). V lost 5 bases, J lost 2 bases, and 15 bases lay in between. The CDR3 covers 15 residues. Germline V gives CDR1 SGHAT, CDR2 FQNNGV. CDR3 bases: TGTGCCAGCAGCCTATCGGGACACGCGAACTATGGCTACACCTTC. Amino acids: CASSLSGHANYGYTF.

The chain joins TRBV30 to TRBJ2-6; D call uncertain. The V end lost 4 bases, the J end lost 8 bases, and 3 bases lay between the germline ends. In germline, CDR1 is GTSNPN, CDR2 SVGIG (reference sequence). The CDR3 loop spans 10 amino acids. The CDR3 protein is CAWNTNVLTF. CDR3 nucleotide sequence: TGTGCCTGGAATACCAACGTCCTGACTTTC.

The chain uses TRBV10-3 and TRBJ1-1; 8 bases agree with TRBD1. Trimming removed 3 bases from V and 1 base from J; junction bases left unmatched: 4. The CDR3 totals 15 residues. Germline CDR1 is ENHRY and CDR2 is SYGVKD. CDR3 DNA sequence: TGTGCCATCAGTGAAGGGGACAGGAGGAACACTGAAGCTTTCTTT. This sequence encodes CAISEGDRRNTEAFF.